Below, 5 T cell receptor beta chains from the same sample are listed, as sequenced in a study of T cell responses to AZD1222 COVID-19 vaccine. Some clones are missing from TCRdb's copy, which holds only in-frame ones; the method was immunoSEQ multiplex PCR. The sample holds over 85,000 clones; about four fifths are singletons and the top ten take about 14%. The source material was peripheral blood, sampled 28 days after the second AZD1222 dose. Receptors were obtained from an adult who received the AZD1222 COVID-19 vaccine.

The rearrangement links TRBV7-9 to TRBJ2-5; TRBD2 matches 9 bases. This CDR3 is built from 15 residues. In germline, CDR1 is SEHNR, CDR2 FQNEAQ (reference sequence). V was pared by 7 bases and J by 1 base, with 7 bases of the junction left unmatched. In DNA form, the CDR3 reads TGTGCCAGCACGCTACATAGCGGGGGCCAAGAGACCCAGTACTTC. Protein: CASTLHSGGQETQYF. Supplemented by reference TRBV7-9 and TRBJ2-5, the full variable domain reads DTGVSQNPRHKITKRGQNVTFRCDPISEHNRLYWYRQTLGQGPEFLTYFQNEAQLEKSRLLSDRFSAERPKGSFSTLEIQRTEQGDSAMYLCASTLHSGGQETQYFGPGTRLLVL.

Details on this clone: One end of the junction fails to match germline, which may point to a read error. The genes are TRBV6-1 and TRBJ1-1; D may be TRBD1 (6 bases). The CDR3 loop spans 15 amino acids. Germline CDR1 is MNHNS and CDR2 is SASEGT. The CDR3 coding sequence is TGTGTCAGCAGTGACGAAGGGGGACGGAACACTGAAGCTTTCTTT. Amino acid sequence: CVSSDEGGRNTEAFF.

The gene calls are TRBV6-5 and TRBJ2-1, with unresolved D. Germline V gene sequence: CDR1 MNHEY, CDR2 SVGAGI. The CDR3 is made up of 14 amino acids. Trimming shortened V by 6 bases and J by 2 bases, and 11 bases separated the two germline ends. The chain's CDR3 is CASRGSLAYNEQFF. CDR3 DNA sequence: TGTGCCAGCAGGGGATCTCTAGCCTACAATGAGCAGTTCTTC.

The rearrangement joins TRBV3-1 (or the pseudogene TRBV3-2) to TRBJ2-7; D possibly uses TRBD1 or TRBD2 (5 bases each). This CDR3 is 11 amino acids long. V lost 8 bases, J lost 6 bases, and 11 bases lay in between. Looked up from germline, CDR1 is LGHDT and CDR2 is YNNKEL (reference sequence). The CDR3 reads CASLGEREQYF. The CDR3, as DNA: TGTGCCAGCCTGGGGGAACGCGAGCAGTACTTC.

The rearrangement uses TRBV2 and TRBJ2-6, with D hard to call. Germline V gene sequence: CDR1 SNHLY, CDR2 FYNNEI. The V and J ends lost 6 bases and 2 bases respectively, with 14 bases between them. CDR3 length equals 16 residues. The CDR3 DNA reads TGTGCCAGCAGGGTCTCCCCCTCAACTGGGGCCAACGTCCTGACTTTC. Translating it yields CASRVSPSTGANVLTF. The full variable domain, in which reference TRBV2 and TRBJ2-6 provide the parts outside the CDR3, is EPEVTQTPSHQVTQMGQEVILRCVPISNHLYFYWYRQILGQKVEFLVSFYNNEISEKSEIFDDQFSVERPDGSNFTLKIRSTKLEDSAMYFCASRVSPSTGANVLTFGAGSRLTVL.